A selection of T cell receptor beta chains follows, all from one sample in a study of T cells after yellow fever vaccination. In TCRdb, the 5' RACE reads were re-called with MiXCR into one record per CDR3 protein. Counted here are 300,000 or so distinct CDR3 sequences, 6.8% occurring once; the ten biggest clones make up 15% to 20%. The specimen was PBMCs, collected around 45 days after the first yellow fever vaccination. The source of these receptors is a man aged 18 to 30 who received the YFV17D yellow fever vaccine. Both conserved end residues are part of each CDR3. D genes are given only for firm matches. A clone size is listed for some rows: how often the clone was seen (once, few, many), or a class if it is expanded.

clone size: NA; J gene: TRBJ2-2; V gene: TRBV7-9; D gene: NA; CDR3 protein: CASRAGTIWTGELFF; CDR3 DNA: TGTGCCAGCAGGGCAGGGACCATTTGGACCGGGGAGCTGTTTTTT
clone size: NA; J gene: TRBJ2-3; V gene: TRBV6-1; D gene: NA; CDR3 protein: CASTPIEGNVGTDTQYF; CDR3 DNA: TGTGCCAGCACACCCATCGAGGGGAATGTCGGCACAGATACGCAGTATTTT
clone size: NA; J gene: TRBJ1-3; V gene: TRBV4-2; D gene: NA; CDR3 protein: CASSHTAGNTIYF; CDR3 DNA: TGTGCCAGCAGCCATACGGCTGGAAACACCATATATTTT
clone size: few; J gene: TRBJ1-1; V gene: TRBV5-1; D gene: NA; CDR3 protein: CASSLLSGTEAFF; CDR3 DNA: TGCGCCAGCAGCTTGCTGTCGGGTACTGAAGCTTTCTTT
clone size: few; J gene: TRBJ1-4; V gene: TRBV7-2; D gene: TRBD1; CDR3 protein: CASSLTGSKEKLFF; CDR3 DNA: TGTGCCAGCAGCTTGACAGGGAGCAAGGAAAAACTGTTTTTT
clone size: few; J gene: TRBJ1-1; V gene: TRBV6-5; D gene: NA; CDR3 protein: CASRRYRAEAFF; CDR3 DNA: TGTGCCAGCAGACGATACCGCGCTGAAGCTTTCTTT
clone size: few; J gene: TRBJ2-3; V gene: TRBV27; D gene: NA; CDR3 protein: CASSLWSGDTQYF; CDR3 DNA: TGTGCCAGCAGTTTATGGTCGGGTGATACGCAGTATTTT
clone size: NA; J gene: TRBJ2-7; V gene: TRBV6-2/TRBV6-3; D gene: NA; CDR3 protein: CASRWDRSQGEQYF; CDR3 DNA: TGTGCCAGCAGGTGGGACCGCTCTCAGGGCGAGCAGTACTTC
clone size: few; J gene: TRBJ1-5; V gene: TRBV19; D gene: NA; CDR3 protein: CASSIGGSNQPQHF; CDR3 DNA: TGTGCCAGTAGTATAGGGGGGTCCAATCAGCCCCAGCATTTT
clone size: few; J gene: TRBJ2-2; V gene: TRBV5-1; D gene: TRBD2; CDR3 protein: CASSSRLAGLTGELFF; CDR3 DNA: TGCGCCAGCAGTTCCCGACTAGCGGGCTTAACCGGGGAGCTGTTTTTT
clone size: few; J gene: TRBJ1-5; V gene: TRBV3-1; D gene: NA; CDR3 protein: CASSPRRTSQPQHF; CDR3 DNA: TGTGCCAGCAGCCCTAGACGGACCTCTCAGCCCCAGCATTTT
clone size: NA; J gene: TRBJ2-3; V gene: TRBV6-1; D gene: TRBD1; CDR3 protein: CASSIRQGTDTQYF; CDR3 DNA: TGTGCCAGCAGTATCAGACAGGGGACAGATACGCAGTATTTT
clone size: few; J gene: TRBJ1-2; V gene: TRBV2; D gene: NA; CDR3 protein: CASSERAGGLSYGYTF; CDR3 DNA: TGTGCCAGCAGTGAACGGGCGGGGGGACTAAGCTATGGCTACACCTTC
clone size: many; J gene: TRBJ2-6; V gene: TRBV4-3; D gene: NA; CDR3 protein: CASSQDLSSGANVLTF; CDR3 DNA: TGCGCCAGCAGCCAAGATCTTAGCTCTGGGGCCAACGTCCTGACTTTC
clone size: NA; J gene: TRBJ1-2; V gene: TRBV3-1; D gene: NA; CDR3 protein: CASSPRGGANYGYTF; CDR3 DNA: TGTGCCAGCAGCCCCCGTGGAGGGGCCAACTATGGCTACACCTTC
clone size: many; J gene: TRBJ2-3; V gene: TRBV7-2; D gene: NA; CDR3 protein: CASSLQLLGGLTDTQYF; CDR3 DNA: TGTGCCAGCAGCCTGCAGCTTTTGGGCGGTCTCACAGATACGCAGTATTTT
clone size: NA; J gene: TRBJ1-2; V gene: TRBV4-2; D gene: NA; CDR3 protein: CAIGLGPLYCYTF; CDR3 DNA: TGTGCCATCGGCCTGGGGCCGCTCTATTGCTACACCTTC
clone size: few; J gene: TRBJ1-1; V gene: TRBV4-3; D gene: TRBD1; CDR3 protein: CASSQARQGDAEAFF; CDR3 DNA: TGCGCCAGCAGCCAAGCCCGGCAGGGGGACGCTGAAGCTTTCTTT
clone size: few; J gene: TRBJ2-5; V gene: TRBV20-1; D gene: NA; CDR3 protein: CSARDRVGPRYQETQYF; CDR3 DNA: TGCAGTGCTAGAGATCGGGTCGGGCCGAGGTACCAAGAGACCCAGTACTTC
clone size: many; J gene: TRBJ2-2; V gene: TRBV2; D gene: NA; CDR3 protein: CASNVRVTGELFF; CDR3 DNA: TGTGCCAGCAATGTACGAGTGACCGGGGAGCTGTTTTTT
clone size: NA; J gene: TRBJ1-2; V gene: TRBV4-1; D gene: TRBD1; CDR3 protein: CASSQTTGVNYGYTF; CDR3 DNA: TGCGCCAGCAGCCAAACAACAGGGGTGAACTATGGCTACACCTTC
clone size: few; J gene: TRBJ2-2; V gene: TRBV7-8; D gene: TRBD2; CDR3 protein: CASSFASGGVGSEGGELFF; CDR3 DNA: TGTGCCAGCAGCTTCGCTAGCGGGGGGGTCGGTTCTGAGGGCGGGGAGCTGTTTTTT
clone size: few; J gene: TRBJ2-3; V gene: TRBV9; D gene: NA; CDR3 protein: CASRSGATQYF; CDR3 DNA: TGTGCCAGCAGATCGGGAGCTACGCAGTATTTT
clone size: NA; J gene: TRBJ2-7; V gene: TRBV19; D gene: NA; CDR3 protein: CASTPPQGYHEQYF; CDR3 DNA: TGTGCCAGTACCCCTCCGCAGGGTTACCACGAGCAGTACTTC
clone size: NA; J gene: TRBJ2-3; V gene: TRBV5-1; D gene: NA; CDR3 protein: CASGGSGINTDTQYF; CDR3 DNA: TGCGCCAGCGGGGGGTCAGGGATCAACACAGATACGCAGTATTTT
clone size: many; J gene: TRBJ2-6; V gene: TRBV6-1; D gene: TRBD1; CDR3 protein: CASRGTDSGANVLTF; CDR3 DNA: TGTGCCAGCAGGGGGACAGACTCTGGGGCCAACGTCCTGACTTTC
clone size: NA; J gene: TRBJ2-1; V gene: TRBV20-1; D gene: TRBD1; CDR3 protein: CSATTVRDRANNEQFF; CDR3 DNA: TGCAGTGCTACCACCGTCCGGGACAGGGCGAACAATGAGCAGTTCTTC